This T cell receptor (beta chain) was sequenced for a study of monozygotic twins with inflammatory bowel disease. TCRdb re-analyzed the 5' RACE reads; it lists each CDR3 protein once, without DNA. Its table lists 300,000 to 400,000 distinct CDR3 sequences. In germline, CDR1 is MNHNS, CDR2 SASEGT. CDR3 length: 12 residues. Sequenced: blood. The chain uses TRBV6-1 and TRBJ1-6. The source of this sequence is a human donor with ulcerative colitis or Crohn's disease, or a healthy co-twin of an affected twin (not recorded which). Here the CDR3 reads CASRIGNSPLHF.